These 26 T cell receptor beta chains originate from one sample sequenced in a study of blood T cell repertoires in COVID-19. Produced via immunoSEQ multiplex PCR; TCRdb's table is partial and in-frame only. In the table there are roughly 300,000 clones, about 86% of which are singletons. The sequenced sample consisted of PBMCs or T cells enriched from blood (not recorded which). Every receptor here comes from a middle-aged woman with acute COVID-19.

The rearrangement links TRBV7-2 to TRBJ2-7, with unresolved D. Looked up from germline, CDR1 is SGHTA and CDR2 is FQGNSA. The V end lost 5 bases, the J end lost 7 bases, and 9 bases lay between the germline ends. The CDR3 sequence is 11 residues long. The CDR3 nucleotides are TGTGCCAGCAGCCCAGGATCGGAGCAGTACTTC. Its protein product is CASSPGSEQYF.

The V call is TRBV4-3, the J call TRBJ1-4, with 7 bases identical to TRBD1. With 3 bases clipped from V and 3 bases from J, the junction kept 10 bases outside the gene matches. CDR1 is LGHNA, CDR2 YSLEER, per germline. CDR3 length: 17 amino acids. Here the CDR3 DNA reads TGCGCCAGCAGCCAGGGATCTGCCGGGACAGCTAATGAAAAACTGTTTTTT. This encodes CASSQGSAGTANEKLFF.

The chain employs TRBV28 and TRBJ1-4; D is ambiguous. Looked up from germline, CDR1 is MDHEN and CDR2 is SYDVKM. The CDR3 covers 12 residues. Trimming left V 8 bases short and J 0 bases short, with 4 bases between. The CDR3 DNA reads as TGTGCCAGCCGTGCAACTAATGAAAAACTGTTTTTT. This encodes CASRATNEKLFF.

This CDR3 is CASSFQGFTDTQYF. CDR3 nucleotides: TGTGCCAGCAGCTTCCAGGGTTTCACAGATACGCAGTATTTT. V usage is TRBV11-3 and J usage is TRBJ2-3; maybe TRBD1 (5 bases). V gave up 3 bases and J gave up 2 bases, with 9 bases separating them. Germline CDR1 is SGHNT and CDR2 is YENEEA. The CDR3 runs to 14 residues.

The CDR3 here is CASTYGRSYNSPLHF. As DNA, the CDR3 is TGTGCCAGCACCTACGGGAGGTCCTATAATTCACCCCTCCACTTT. The V call is TRBV6-5, the J call TRBJ1-6; no firm D call. Per the germline V gene, CDR1 is MNHEY and CDR2 is SVGAGI. The CDR3 totals 15 residues. Trimming took off 7 bases at V and 1 base at J, with 11 bases between the two ends.

This chain connects TRBV15 to TRBJ2-2, with 8 bases matching TRBD1. CDR1 and CDR2 (germline): LNHNV, YYDKDF (reference sequence). The CDR3 covers 15 residues. The ends lost 4 bases at V and 6 bases at J; junction bases unmatched: 7. CDR3 DNA sequence: TGTGCCACCAGCATACGGACAGGGTGGTCCGGGGAGCTGTTTTTT. Translated, it gives CATSIRTGWSGELFF.

This chain uses TRBV4-3 with TRBJ1-1; the D gene is possibly TRBD1 (5 bases). The V gene lost 3 bases and the J gene lost 1 base, with 9 bases spanning the gap. Germline-derived CDR1 and CDR2 are LGHNA and YSLEER. The CDR3 length is 14 residues. The CDR3 coding sequence is TGCGCCAGCAGCCATAATCAGGGGAACACTGAAGCTTTCTTT. Amino acids: CASSHNQGNTEAFF.

This chain links TRBV6-5 with TRBJ1-3; D uncertain. In germline, CDR1 is MNHEY, CDR2 SVGAGI. The V gene lost 7 bases and the J gene lost 3 bases, with 4 bases spanning the gap. This CDR3 is 11 amino acids long. Here the CDR3 reads CASIRGNTIYF. DNA for the CDR3: TGTGCCAGCATCCGTGGAAACACCATATATTTT.

This clone appeared a single time. The rearrangement uses TRBV7-8 and TRBJ2-7, with 9 bases matching TRBD1. The CDR3 consists of 17 residues. The trim removed 1 base at V and 3 bases at J, leaving 10 bases unmatched. CDR1 is SGHVS and CDR2 is FQNEAQ in the germline V gene. The CDR3 sequence: CASSLVGAGTGNYEQYF. In DNA, the CDR3 is TGTGCCAGCAGCTTAGTAGGGGCCGGGACAGGGAACTACGAGCAGTACTTC.

The chain employs TRBV11-2 and TRBJ2-3; the D is unclear. The V end was cut by 3 bases, the J end by 1 base, with 17 bases between. The germline CDR1 and CDR2 sequences are SGHAT and FQNNGV. The CDR3 is made up of 17 amino acids. In DNA, the CDR3 is TGTGCCAGCAGCTTCCCCCTCCAGGATTCGGGCACAGATACGCAGTATTTT. This gives the protein CASSFPLQDSGTDTQYF.

Comment on this clone: Within the sample, other DNA sequences also encode this same CDR3. The rearrangement links TRBV28 to TRBJ1-3, with D tentatively TRBD1 (5 bases). Trimming removed 2 bases from V and 2 bases from J, with 10 bases in between. From germline, CDR1 is MDHEN and CDR2 SYDVKM. The CDR3 extends over 15 amino acids. The CDR3 bases are TGTGCCAGCAGTTTAAGAACAGGAACTGGAAACACCATATATTTT. As protein: CASSLRTGTGNTIYF.

This clone was counted a single time. The chain employs TRBV4-3 and TRBJ1-4, with D perhaps TRBD1 (6 bases). The CDR3 loop spans 14 amino acids. The V end was cut by 1 base, the J end by 7 bases, with 10 bases between. The germline V gene has CDR1 LGHNA and CDR2 YSLEER. CDR3 coding DNA: TGCGCCAGCAGCCAAGTTACAGGGCCTGAAAAACTGTTTTTT. Translated: CASSQVTGPEKLFF.

The chain recombines TRBV11-1 with TRBJ1-4; 8 positions match TRBD1. Unmatched junction bases numbered 7, after V lost 6 bases and J lost 10 bases. The CDR3 covers 13 residues. The germline CDR1 and CDR2 sequences are SGHAT and FQDESV (reference sequence). CDR3 sequence reads: CASSQGTGRKLFF. The CDR3 DNA is TGTGCCAGCAGTCAAGGGACAGGAAGAAAACTGTTTTTT.

The chain uses TRBV6-1 and TRBJ1-5; 7 positions agree with TRBD1. Germline loops: CDR1 MNHNS, CDR2 SASEGT. This CDR3 has 15 amino acids. The V gene end was trimmed by 2 bases and the J gene end by 6 bases; junction bases not matched to a gene: 7. CDR3 region: CASSENRGLGQPQHF. For the CDR3, the DNA is TGTGCCAGCAGTGAAAATAGGGGGCTGGGTCAGCCCCAGCATTTT.

Points on this clone: This specimen includes other DNA sequences encoding the same CDR3. This rearrangement joins TRBV6-1 to TRBJ2-5; TRBD2 aligns across 12 bases. V lost 1 base, J lost 4 bases, and 4 bases stayed unmatched. The CDR3 sequence is 16 residues long. The germline V gene has CDR1 MNHNS and CDR2 SASEGT. The CDR3 DNA reads TGTGCCAGCAGTGAAGTCCTAGCGGGGGGGCGAGAGACCCAGTACTTC. Translation: CASSEVLAGGRETQYF.

The chain couples TRBV7-2 to TRBJ2-2; the D gene is possibly TRBD2 (5 bases). V was pared by 6 bases and J by 4 bases, with 15 bases between. The CDR3 is 15 residues long. CDR1 is SGHTA and CDR2 is FQGNSA in the germline V gene. In DNA form, the CDR3 reads TGTGCCAGCAGGGCTAGCTTCGGGTCCACCGGGGAGCTGTTTTTT. Translating gives CASRASFGSTGELFF.

The chain carries TRBV24-1 and TRBJ2-6, with D uncertain. Trimming removed 2 bases at V and 0 bases at J, with 4 bases between. CDR3 length: 15 residues. Germline V gives CDR1 KGHDR, CDR2 SFDVKD. CDR3 in amino acids: CATSDSGSGANVLTF. The CDR3 DNA follows: TGTGCCACCAGTGATTCCGGCTCTGGGGCCAACGTCCTGACTTTC.

The chain couples TRBV6-5 to TRBJ2-1; the D is unclear. This CDR3 has 16 residues. CDR1 and CDR2 from the germline V gene are MNHEY and SVGAGI. V dropped 2 bases and J dropped 3 bases, with 14 bases sitting between them. Here the CDR3 reads CASSYPKPGIYNEQFF. CDR3 nucleotide sequence: TGTGCCAGCAGTTACCCAAAACCAGGTATCTACAATGAGCAGTTCTTC.

This chain connects TRBV5-6 to TRBJ2-2, with D perhaps matching TRBD1 (6 bases). The V gene's germline CDR1 is SGHDT and CDR2 YYEEEE. Trimming shortened V by 4 bases and J by 1 base, and 11 bases separated the two germline ends. The length of the CDR3 is 15 residues. In DNA form, the CDR3 reads TGTGCCAGCAGCCCGACAGGAGGGAACACCGGGGAGCTGTTTTTT. Translation: CASSPTGGNTGELFF.

This clone was seen a few times. V usage is TRBV18 and J usage is TRBJ1-6, with no clear D. The V gene lost 3 bases and the J gene lost 0 bases, with 15 bases spanning the gap. The V gene's germline CDR1 is KGHSH and CDR2 LQKENI. The CDR3 is made up of 18 amino acids. The CDR3 DNA reads as TGTGCCAGCTCACCCGAGGCCCAATTTAGCTCCTATAATTCACCCCTCCACTTT. Translated: CASSPEAQFSSYNSPLHF.

This chain links TRBV29-1 with TRBJ1-2; D gene uncertain. V was shortened by 2 bases and J by 4 bases, with 8 bases between the two germline ends. CDR1 SQVTM and CDR2 ANQGSEA come from the germline V gene. CDR3 length: 12 residues. The CDR3 sequence: CSVELSTYGYTF. The CDR3 DNA follows: TGCAGCGTTGAACTAAGTACCTATGGCTACACCTTC.

This chain joins TRBV14 and TRBJ2-7; D is possibly TRBD2 (5 bases). Germline CDR1 and CDR2: SGHDN and FVKESK. V lost 4 bases, J lost 5 bases, and 18 bases lay in between. The CDR3 consists of 15 residues. CDR3 sequence: CASSPPWVGVNEQYF. DNA for the CDR3: TGTGCCAGCAGCCCTCCTTGGGTGGGAGTGAACGAGCAGTACTTC.

The CDR3 sequence: CASSLGTGISSGNTIYF. The DNA for the CDR3 is TGTGCCAGCAGCCTAGGGACAGGGATCTCCTCTGGAAACACCATATATTTT. The chain couples TRBV7-9 to TRBJ1-3; 9 bases are shared with TRBD1. V shed 5 bases and J 0 bases; nucleotides not matched to a gene: 8. This CDR3 has 17 amino acids. Germline assignment: CDR1 SEHNR and CDR2 FQNEAQ (reference sequence).

The chain employs TRBV27 and TRBJ1-4; TRBD1 might be the D (5 bases). The V and J ends lost 6 bases and 2 bases respectively, with 13 bases between them. There are 15 residues in the CDR3. Germline V lookup: CDR1 MNHEY, CDR2 SMNVEV (reference sequence). The CDR3 DNA reads as TGTGCCAGCAGGGGGGGAGGTACGACTAATGAAAAACTGTTTTTT. Translation: CASRGGGTTNEKLFF.

The CDR3 region has the DNA TGTGCCAGCAGAAGGGACTTAACCTACGAGCAGTACTTC. Amino acids: CASRRDLTYEQYF. The chain joins TRBV6-5 to TRBJ2-7; D perhaps matches TRBD2 (6 bases). Germline CDR1 is MNHEY and CDR2 is SVGAGI. The CDR3 has 13 amino acids. V shed 6 bases and J shed 2 bases, with 11 bases lying between them.

The gene calls are TRBV4-2 and TRBJ1-4; D is unclear. The V gene's germline CDR1 is LGHNA and CDR2 YNFKEQ. Trimming removed 0 bases from V and 7 bases from J, with 3 bases in between. The CDR3 is 12 amino acids. As DNA, the CDR3 is TGTGCCAGCAGCCAAGACCTTGAAAAACTGTTTTTT. Translating it yields CASSQDLEKLFF.